This TCR beta chain appears in the sequencing data of a study of cytomegalovirus exposure and HLA in healthy donors (dated by TCRdb to 2016 to 2017). For the study in its entirety: According to an earlier analysis of a few hundred of the donors, some 180 million T cells yielded roughly 110 million unique TCR beta sequences and 276 Gb of sequence data. Roughly 300 gigabases of sequencing data and roughly 90 million unique TCR sequences were included in an early release covering under 650 HLA-typed donors. The genetic ancestry cluster associated with self-reported Caucasian donors included about 81% of the roughly 400 genotyped donors. The aim of the study was to test whether cataloging public T cell receptors could identify signatures of past pathogen exposure. The T cell repertoires of several hundred subjects were profiled by immunosequencing and related to cytomegalovirus serostatus. Along with the approximately 620-subject first cohort, a separate validation cohort of over a hundred different subjects was used. High-throughput TCR immunosequencing, statistical association of individual TCRs with disease status, and machine learning were combined to predict cytomegalovirus infection status. In a later analysis, previously published TCR beta repertoires from 550 to 750 donors were re-analyzed and high-resolution HLA genotyping was added so that TCR occurrence patterns could be studied. Rather than using new phenotypic data, the later analysis identified candidate immune exposures from TCR beta sequences and from how often those sequences occurred across donors. In an earlier analysis of several hundred of the donors, high-throughput TCR beta sequencing was used to judge whether each TCR beta V gene segment behaved as functional or pseudogenic. Alongside the repertoire data, information on donor age, sex, ethnicity and CMV serostatus was compiled. In a later genetic analysis, genome-wide SNP genotypes for about three fifths of the roughly 670 donors were used, and that subset was treated as a discovery cohort. Every repertoire in the discovery cohort had been generated on one and the same sequencing platform. HLA typing included class I and class II loci at four-digit resolution. The number of donors typed differed by locus, with about 629-630 for A, B, C, DRB1 and DQB1, 522 for DQA1, over 600 for DPA1, and some 450 for DPB1. Roughly five DR-DQ haplotypes were handled as single units for association and clustering because linkage in the cohort was strong. Across approximately 420 genotyped donors of the cohort, an average of about 200,000 unique TCR beta nucleotide sequences per donor were sequenced, and roughly a sixth of those sequences were non-productive. Results and caveats for the whole study, not just this receptor: According to the authors, the approach could potentially be generalized to other disease states and immunological phenotypes. A further reported finding was that TCR beta sequences accurately predicted the HLA-A and HLA-B alleles for most subjects in the first cohort. Compared with equally common non-associated chains, HLA-associated TCR beta chains in a later analysis were more clonally expanded and had lower generation probabilities. In vitro tests confirmed that a few of the cytomegalovirus-associated TCR beta chains recognize cytomegalovirus antigens. An association between a missense DCLRE1C variant and V-gene and J-gene trimming of TCR beta chains was found in a later genetic analysis and replicated in an independent cohort. Compared with the 666-donor mean, donors in an Asian-associated ancestry cluster had fewer N-insertions in productive TCRs, according to a later genetic analysis. Because the 87-base-pair reads could not distinguish some IMGT-functional V segments, including TRBV6-2 and TRBV6-3, those segments were excluded. Strong co-occurrence of HLA alleles, especially DR and DQ, made assigning TCR associations to individual alleles difficult. In an earlier analysis of a few hundred of the donors, most TCR beta V segments were observed in productive rearrangements about 87% or about 30% of the time, broadly matching IMGT annotations. Seventeen rarely observed V segments, including chromosome 9 orphons, were excluded from the earlier analysis of just under 600 of the donors because counts were too low. Several of the top co-occurrence clusters appeared to be linked to parvovirus B19, influenza, CMV and Epstein-Barr virus, according to a later analysis. According to a later analysis, TCR association rates differed among HLA loci, with DRB1 alleles showing the most associated TCRs and HLA-C alleles showing the fewest. CMV serostatus was the only immune exposure information available for the cohort. Linkage disequilibrium might explain the correlated functional status among segregating V segments, but an unknown experimental factor could not be excluded. In both the original and validation cohorts, the classifier was reported to diagnose cytomegalovirus status with high specificity and sensitivity. The cohort was sequenced for TCR beta chains only, and without alpha or paired-chain data the features that could be detected were limited. In a later analysis, about 17,000 TCR beta sequences were associated with specific HLA alleles at a false discovery rate of 0.05. Because HLA typing was missing for some donors at each locus, association tests included only the typed subset. In a later analysis, most CMV-associated TCR beta chains were found to appear HLA-restricted, with HLA associations seemingly driven largely by CMV exposure. A cluster of highly shared sequence variants was judged likely to represent a technical artifact of the sequencing pipeline. Most TCR sequences were seen in very few donors, while some public TCRs were found in many individuals. The study listed approximately 150 TCR beta chains as associated with cytomegalovirus. Roughly uniform sequencing depth across donors was assumed in presence/absence analyses, although this assumption may not hold.

For CDR1 and CDR2, the germline V gene lists MGHRA and YSYEKL. The CDR3 runs 17 amino acids, cysteine and phenylalanine included. Only the CDR3 DNA stays, 51 bases, in frame from base 1. Compared with germline, V lacks 3 bases and J lacks 3 bases; bases without a gene match: 8. About this clone itself: Its recognized antigen is unknown. Per-nucleotide qualities are absent, and no much larger clonotype sits a single base away.

In total, 666 healthy bone marrow donors made up the cohort. At the time of sampling, every cohort member was nominally healthy, though immune exposures that went unrecorded were likely present. The donor was CMV seropositive and was included in the group of 250 to 300 seropositive cohort members. A peripheral blood sample was collected from each donor, and TCR beta sequencing was performed on peripheral blood mononuclear cells. Genomic DNA was extracted from the blood cell samples with the Qiagen DNeasy Blood Extraction Kit. The library relied on the immunoSEQ multiplex PCR assay. A mixture of 60 forward primers for TCR Vbeta segments and 13 reverse primers for TCR Jbeta segments was used in the multiplex PCR. A multiplex PCR assay on genomic DNA amplified the CDR3 region of rearranged TCR beta genes. On the Illumina HiSeq System, the amplified TCR beta libraries were sequenced as 87-base-pair reads. The paper's data handling went like this. Across the 670 or so repertoires, a later analysis counted 60 million to 90 million unique TCR beta chains, roughly 11 million of which were shared by at least two donors. To remove PCR and sequencing errors, raw reads were error-corrected and collapsed into unique sequences using a nearest-neighbor algorithm that merged closely related sequences. To assign V, D and J gene segments, CDR3 sequences were aligned to IMGT reference sequences. For a sequence to be retained, a match of at least six nucleotides was required to both a V gene segment and a J gene segment. Rearrangements were classified as productive when the CDR3 lacked stop codons and remained in frame with V and J, and all other rearrangements were classified as non-productive. Following IMGT convention, CDR3 was defined as the stretch from the second conserved V-encoded cysteine to the conserved J-encoded phenylalanine. The earlier analysis of a few hundred of the donors excluded sequences that lacked an unambiguous match to a single V gene segment. In an earlier analysis of some 590 of the donors, V segments were called functional above 56.7% productive rearrangements and were called segregating when the between-donor standard deviation exceeded 5%. A statistical classification framework was built to diagnose cytomegalovirus status from the catalog of TCR beta chain sequences. In a later analysis, V and J genes were assigned by comparing TCR nucleotide sequences against IMGT/GENE-DB human TR gene sequences. In a later analysis, CDR3 sequences and most-parsimonious VDJ recombination scenarios were assigned using the TCRdist pipeline. In a later analysis, each TCR beta chain was defined by its CDR3 amino acid sequence together with its V-gene family, and reads lacking a unique V-gene family were excluded. As a way to deal with suspected cross-contamination and a sequencing artifact, a later analysis dropped roughly 620 nucleotide sequences that were highly shared and had low generation probability. For each public chain, a later analysis derived a clonal expansion index from normalized ranks of inferred template counts within each repertoire. A later analysis computed generation probabilities with a VDJ recombination model fitted to out-of-frame rearrangements, and checked the results against IGoR. A later analysis scored TCR-TCR, TCR-HLA and TCR-CMV co-occurrence with hypergeometric tests, applying a repertoire-size bias correction to TCR pairs. False discovery rates were estimated in a later analysis by permuting HLA or CMV assignments 20 times. In a later analysis, co-occurring TCRs were grouped using DBSCAN, with TCRdist sequence similarity added in when clustering inside HLA-allele-positive subsets. Repertoires with fewer than 30,000 or more than 120,000 public chains were left out of co-occurrence clustering, as were four to six repertoires with anomalous nucleotide sharing. As stored in TCRdb, this immuneACCESS dataset retains in-frame rearrangements with V and J assigned. A fraction of the clones does not appear; measured against another copy, unresolved V genes explain less than half of the discrepancy, and the remainder lacks a known reason. Clone size and the V and J calls come from that table; the DNA yielded D and trimming. The sample contains 150,000 to 200,000 clones, about 81% of them found a single time. Over 1.2% of the sample belongs to the ten largest clones.

The sequence was collected from a girl aged 5-17 years in good health and CMV-seropositive. Material: PBMCs. The rearrangement joined TRBV4-1 to TRBJ2-3, and 11 junction bases match TRBD2. The nucleotide sequence is TGCGCCAGCAGCCAGACGGCTAGCGGGAGGAGGACAGATACGCAGTATTTT. Translated, it reads CASSQTASGRRTDTQYF.